These T cell receptor beta chains were read from a single sample in a study of CD8 T cells in seronegative destructive rheumatoid arthritis. Here immunoSEQ multiplex PCR was the method, and the copy in TCRdb shows in-frame clones only, minus some. The sample carries 10,000 to 15,000 clones, roughly four fifths recorded once. The sequenced material came from CD8+ T cells from blood. Source of these receptors: a woman between 25 and 49 years old with seronegative destructive rheumatoid arthritis. Both conserved end residues are part of each CDR3. D genes are given only for firm matches. The size entry is marked missing in some rows and otherwise reads once, few, many or a size class.

clone_size	d_call	v_call	j_call	cdr3_aa	cdr3_nt
-	TRBD2	TRBV15	TRBJ2-3	CATSGATGGLDTQYF	TGTGCCACCAGCGGGGCAACGGGGGGTCTAGATACGCAGTATTTT
-	TRBD1	TRBV5-6	TRBJ2-1	CASSSGTGSSYNEQFF	TGTGCCAGCAGCTCCGGGACAGGGAGCTCCTACAATGAGCAGTTCTTC
-	-	TRBV4-1	TRBJ2-3	CASSHPSTDTQYF	TGCGCCAGCAGCCATCCTAGCACAGATACGCAGTATTTT
-	-	TRBV4-1	TRBJ1-1	CASSHASMGDTEAFF	TGCGCCAGCAGCCATGCCAGTATGGGAGACACTGAAGCTTTCTTT
-	-	TRBV7-9	TRBJ1-3	CASSSSTVPSGNTIYF	TGTGCCAGCAGCTCATCTACAGTACCTTCTGGAAACACCATATATTTT
once	TRBD1	TRBV6-4	TRBJ2-3	CASSEAGGGSDTQYF	TGTGCCAGCAGTGAGGCAGGGGGCGGATCAGATACGCAGTATTTT
-	-	TRBV7-8	TRBJ2-3	CASSLLQGSGTDTQYF	TGTGCCAGCAGCTTATTGCAGGGATCAGGCACAGATACGCAGTATTTT
-	-	TRBV7-9	TRBJ2-5	CASSQARETQYF	TGTGCCAGCAGCCAAGCTCGAGAGACCCAGTACTTC
-	-	TRBV6-4	TRBJ2-1	CASSDSGAASYNEQFF	TGTGCCAGCAGTGACTCGGGGGCAGCTTCCTACAATGAGCAGTTCTTC
few	TRBD1	TRBV29-1	TRBJ1-1	CSYTTNRGETFF	TGCAGCTACACAACCAACAGGGGAGAGACTTTCTTT
few	TRBD1	TRBV2	TRBJ2-7	CASMDRSYEQYF	TGTGCCAGCATGGACAGGTCCTACGAGCAGTACTTC
-	-	TRBV6-5	TRBJ2-2	CASSFLEGSGELFF	TGTGCCAGCAGCTTTTTAGAGGGTTCCGGGGAGCTGTTTTTT
-	TRBD2	TRBV9	TRBJ2-2	CASSVVSTSGGTNTGELFF	TGTGCCAGCAGCGTAGTGTCTACTAGCGGGGGCACGAACACCGGGGAGCTGTTTTTT
once	-	TRBV7-3	TRBJ2-5	CASSPWGRRSQETQYF	TGTGCCAGCAGCCCTTGGGGGCGGCGCTCGCAAGAGACCCAGTACTTC
-	-	TRBV4-1	TRBJ1-1	CASSRLGGNTEAFF	TGTGCCAGCAGCCGACTGGGGGGGAACACTGAAGCTTTCTTT
-	TRBD1	TRBV4-1	TRBJ1-6	CASSQTGQGPYYNSPLHF	TGCGCCAGCAGCCAAACGGGACAGGGTCCTTACTATAATTCACCCCTCCACTTT